Sequencing of this T cell receptor (beta chain) was carried out in a study of cytomegalovirus exposure and HLA in healthy donors. General study points: The tendency of first-cohort TCR clusters to co-occur in the 95 to 150 validation repertoires was the finding of a later analysis. The classifier, whose performance was assessed in both the original and validation cohorts, reportedly diagnosed cytomegalovirus status with high specificity and sensitivity.

Regarding this clone: The antigen is unknown.

After removal of 8 bases from V and 5 bases from J, the junction contained 8 bases not matched to a gene. CDR3 length: 13 amino acids. Germline V lookup: CDR1 SEHNR, CDR2 FQNEAQ (reference sequence). This table comes from immunoSEQ multiplex PCR, and its TCRdb copy is limited to in-frame clones, with some not included. This sample carries 180,000 or so clones, around nine tenths of them seen once, and the ten largest clones take under 3.5%. This clonotype was sampled from a man aged 18 to 30 in good health and CMV-seropositive. Sequenced input: PBMCs. The chain recombines TRBV7-9 with TRBJ2-7, with 8 bases lining up with TRBD1. The CDR3 nucleotides are TGTGCCAGCCGCGGACAGGGCCTCGACGAGCAGTACTTC. Amino acid sequence: CASRGQGLDEQYF.